This TCR beta chain was profiled in a study of vaccination and CD4 T cells after COVID-19. This clonotype occurred a few times. The antigen is unknown. Researchers used the Oncomine TCR Beta short-read assay to sequence DNA from cultured CD4+ T cells. TCRdb redid the calling of the PCR reads with MiXCR, one entry per CDR3 protein. Among approximately 21,000 distinct CDR3 sequences listed, 55% to 70% were seen once. The CDR3 is made up of 17 amino acids. Germline V CDR1 and CDR2: MNHEY, SMNVEV (reference sequence). With 5 bases removed from V and 4 bases from J, the gap between germline ends came to 20 bases. Treatment noted: approximately nine-day PBMC culture with coronavirus spike peptide pools or control peptides (ViraFEST assay). Peptide pools at around 10 ug/ml stimulated 2 million or so PBMCs per well with 9 to 10 IU/ml IL-2. Replacement of half the medium with fresh IL-2 medium took place on days 3 and 7.

The chain employs TRBV27 and TRBJ2-2; D possibly uses TRBD1 or TRBD2 (5 bases each). The sequence derives from a human donor who received a COVID-19 vaccine. The sequencing used CD4+ T cells from blood, cultured in vitro, collected after SARS-CoV-2 vaccination. The CDR3 DNA sequence: TGTGCCAGCAGTATGGCCATACCGGGGCCATCCACCGGGGAGCTGTTTTTT. It specifies CASSMAIPGPSTGELFF.